These 15 T cell receptor beta chains came from one sample sequenced in a study of cytomegalovirus exposure and HLA in healthy donors. 13 Jbeta primers and 60 Vbeta primers were used for the PCR. Sequenced by immunoSEQ multiplex PCR; TCRdb stores in-frame clones only, minus some. The sample comprises 150,000 to 200,000 clones, around 85% of which are singletons, and roughly 8.8% rests with the top ten. Sequences were obtained from PBMCs. All receptors come from a man aged 18-30 years in good health and CMV-seropositive.

The chain carries TRBV19 and TRBJ2-2; D possibly corresponds to TRBD2 (5 bases). The CDR3 spans 15 residues. The germline V and J ends were trimmed by 1 base and 2 bases, with 8 bases remaining between them. CDR1 and CDR2 from the germline V gene are LNHDA and SQIVND (reference sequence). The CDR3 DNA is TGTGCCAGTAGTATAGCCGGGGTAAACACCGGGGAGCTGTTTTTT. Amino acid sequence: CASSIAGVNTGELFF. Full variable domain (remainder filled in from reference TRBV19 and TRBJ2-2): DGGITQSPKYLFRKEGQNVTLSCEQNLNHDAMYWYRQDPGQGLRLIYYSQIVNDFQKGDIAEGYSVSREKKESFPLTVTSAQKNPTAFYLCASSIAGVNTGELFFGEGSRLTVL.

The genes are TRBV10-3 and TRBJ2-5; 12 nucleotides line up with TRBD2. CDR3 length: 14 amino acids. Germline lookup yields CDR1 ENHRY and CDR2 SYGVKD. Trimming at V came to 6 bases and at J to 5 bases, leaving 4 bases not matched to a gene. The CDR3 DNA sequence: TGTGCCATCAGCACTAGCGGGGGGCGGGAGACCCAGTACTTC. Translated, it gives CAISTSGGRETQYF.

J is TRBJ1-1 and V is TRBV12-5; D is uncertain. This CDR3 spans 12 amino acids. V was clipped by 6 bases and J by 7 bases, with 12 bases between them. Germline lookup yields CDR1 LGHNT and CDR2 FRNRAP. In DNA form, the CDR3 reads TGTGCTAGTGGGTACGGGGAGAGTGAAGCTTTCTTT. The encoded protein is CASGYGESEAFF.

The V and J genes are TRBV10-3 and TRBJ1-1, with D tentatively TRBD1 (6 bases). V gave up 4 bases and J gave up 0 bases, with 12 bases separating them. The CDR3 is 15 residues long. The V gene's germline CDR1 is ENHRY and CDR2 SYGVKD. CDR3 DNA sequence: TGTGCCATCAGTGCAACAGGGACAATGAACACTGAAGCTTTCTTT. This gives the protein CAISATGTMNTEAFF.

The rearrangement joins TRBV11-2 to TRBJ2-1; maybe TRBD2 (7 bases). V was cut by 5 bases and J by 7 bases, with 21 bases left in between. CDR3 length equals 16 residues. Germline assignment: CDR1 SGHAT and CDR2 FQNNGV. The CDR3 spells CASSRLRGPGYNEQFF. The CDR3 DNA reads TGTGCCAGCAGCCGATTGCGGGGGCCTGGGTATAATGAGCAGTTCTTC.

This chain links TRBV19 with TRBJ2-3; 14 bases align to TRBD2. The V gene's germline CDR1 is LNHDA and CDR2 SQIVND (reference sequence). The length of the CDR3 is 16 residues. V lost 5 bases, J lost 9 bases, and 10 bases stayed unmatched. The CDR3 region has the DNA TGTGCCAGTAGTCCTCGGACTAGCGGGGGGTCGGGGACGCAGTATTTT. Its translation is CASSPRTSGGSGTQYF.

V and J are TRBV5-5 and TRBJ2-1, with 7 bases aligning to TRBD1. The trim removed 4 bases at V and 4 bases at J, leaving 8 bases unmatched. CDR1 is SGHKS, CDR2 YYEKEE, per germline (reference sequence). The CDR3 has 15 residues. CDR3 DNA: TGTGCCAGCAGCGTACGGGACAGAGTATACAATGAGCAGTTCTTC. Translation gives CASSVRDRVYNEQFF.

The CDR3 protein is CASSGQTEAFF. The CDR3 nucleotides are TGTGCCAGCAGTGGACAAACTGAAGCTTTCTTT. The rearrangement uses TRBV25-1 and TRBJ1-1; D is ambiguous. The germline gives CDR1 MGHDK, CDR2 SYGVNS. This CDR3 has 11 amino acids. Trimming shortened V by 4 bases and J by 5 bases, and 5 bases separated the two germline ends.

The chain has TRBV27 and TRBJ1-6, with D hard to call. With 4 bases removed from V and 5 bases from J, the gap between germline ends came to 6 bases. The germline V gene encodes CDR1 MNHEY and CDR2 SMNVEV (reference sequence). The CDR3 loop spans 13 amino acids. CDR3 amino acids: CASSWRDNSPLHF. The CDR3 bases are TGTGCCAGCAGTTGGCGGGATAATTCACCCCTCCACTTT.

In its sample, this clone was seen a few times. The chain joins TRBV4-1 to TRBJ1-1; TRBD1 matches 8 bases. The trim removed 5 bases at V and 1 base at J, leaving 3 bases unmatched. The CDR3 spans 14 residues. Looked up from germline, CDR1 is MGHRA and CDR2 is YSYEKL. In DNA form, the CDR3 reads TGCGCCAGCAGCAAACAGGGGGGGAACACTGAAGCTTTCTTT. Its protein product is CASSKQGGNTEAFF.

The chain is built from TRBV27 and TRBJ2-1; maybe TRBD1 (5 bases). The V gene lost 2 bases and the J gene lost 1 base, with 9 bases spanning the gap. CDR3 length: 15 amino acids. The germline V gene encodes CDR1 MNHEY and CDR2 SMNVEV (reference sequence). CDR3 loop: CASSLRQGSYNEQFF. The CDR3 DNA reads as TGTGCCAGCAGTTTACGGCAGGGTTCCTACAATGAGCAGTTCTTC.

V gene TRBV27 combines with J gene TRBJ2-1; 9 positions agree with TRBD2. The junction had 9 bases not matched to a gene; V was cut back by 5 bases and J by 7 bases. The germline CDR1 and CDR2 sequences are MNHEY and SMNVEV (reference sequence). The CDR3 has 15 amino acids. CDR3 bases: TGTGCCAGCAGTCCCATGCGGGGGGGCCGGAATGAGCAGTTCTTC. It encodes CASSPMRGGRNEQFF.

The gene calls are TRBV4-1 and TRBJ1-2, with D possibly TRBD1 on 6 matching bases. The CDR3 has 14 residues. The V and J ends lost 3 bases and 13 bases respectively, with 21 bases between them. Germline V gives CDR1 MGHRA, CDR2 YSYEKL. For the CDR3, the DNA is TGCGCCAGCAGCCAGACAGGCTTCTCGGCTTCTGGCACCTTC. Protein sequence: CASSQTGFSASGTF.

This clone was picked up one time. The V call is TRBV5-8, the J call TRBJ2-5; 13 nucleotides line up with TRBD2. Germline CDR1 and CDR2: SGHTS and YDEGEE. This CDR3 is 16 amino acids long. The junction had 4 bases not matched to a gene; V was cut back by 0 bases and J by 5 bases. Written as DNA, the CDR3 is TGTGCCAGCAGCTTGGCCGGACTAGCGGGGGCGGAGACCCAGTACTTC. The encoded protein is CASSLAGLAGAETQYF.

The chain combines TRBV7-8 with TRBJ2-3; 9 bases line up with TRBD2. V dropped 3 bases and J dropped 1; count of bases not matched to a gene: 8. There are 17 residues in the CDR3. The V gene's germline CDR1 is SGHVS and CDR2 FQNEAQ. CDR3 coding DNA: TGTGCCAGCAGCTTTAGGGGCGGGGGGGCGGGCACAGATACGCAGTATTTT. Protein: CASSFRGGGAGTDTQYF.